What follows is one TCR beta chain and its context. These data belong to a study of blood T cell repertoires in COVID-19. V was trimmed by 2 bases and J by 0 bases, leaving 10 bases between them. Germline CDR1 reads SGHVS; CDR2 reads FQNEAQ. The CDR3 loop spans 16 amino acids. The assay was immunoSEQ multiplex PCR, and TCRdb's table has in-frame clones only and misses some. The sample consists of some 300,000 clones, more than 90% of them appearing once. In the 2 weeks before study entry, exposed participants met a COVID-19 case, which was PCR-confirmed or clinician-diagnosed. This TCR came from a woman aged 30 to 39 who had been exposed to COVID-19. The chain recombines TRBV7-8 with TRBJ1-4, with a weak D call TRBD1 (5 bases). Material for sequencing was PBMCs or T cells enriched from blood (not recorded which). The CDR3 sequence: CASSLLGGSTNEKLFF. DNA of the CDR3: TGTGCCAGCAGCTTACTTGGGGGGTCAACTAATGAAAAACTGTTTTTT.